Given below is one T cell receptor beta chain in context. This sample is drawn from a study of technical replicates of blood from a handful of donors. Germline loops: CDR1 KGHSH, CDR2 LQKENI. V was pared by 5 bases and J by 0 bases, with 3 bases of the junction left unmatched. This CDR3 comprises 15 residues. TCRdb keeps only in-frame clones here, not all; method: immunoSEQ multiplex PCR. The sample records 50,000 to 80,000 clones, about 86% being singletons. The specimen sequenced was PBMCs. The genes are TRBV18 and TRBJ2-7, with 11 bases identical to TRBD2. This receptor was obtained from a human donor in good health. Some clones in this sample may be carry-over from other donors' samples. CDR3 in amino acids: CASSYTSGGSYEQYF. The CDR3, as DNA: TGTGCCAGCTCATATACTAGCGGGGGCTCCTACGAGCAGTACTTC. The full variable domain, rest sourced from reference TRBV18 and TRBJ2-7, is NAGVMQNPRHLVRRRGQEARLRCSPMKGHSHVYWYRQLPEEGLKFMVYLQKENIIDESGMPKERFSAEFPKEGPSILRIQQVVRGDSAAYFCASSYTSGGSYEQYFGPGTRLTVT.